This T cell receptor beta chain was obtained from a study of T cells after yellow fever vaccination. V dropped 3 bases and J dropped 0 bases, with 8 bases sitting between them. This CDR3 is built from 15 residues. TCR cDNA, made by 5'RACE template switching, carried an added universal primer site and UMIs. Via MiXCR, TCRdb re-called the 5' RACE reads, giving one row per CDR3 protein. The sample includes approximately 510,000 distinct CDR3 sequences, just over 20% of them seen just once. V and J are TRBV12-3 or TRBV12-4 and TRBJ2-2; no clear D. This material consisted of PBMCs, taken approximately 22 days after the first yellow fever vaccination. This TCR came from a man between 18 and 29 years old who received the YFV17D yellow fever vaccine. CDR3 amino acids: CASSFVESNTGELFF. For the CDR3, the DNA is TGTGCCAGCAGTTTCGTGGAGTCGAACACCGGGGAGCTGTTTTTT.